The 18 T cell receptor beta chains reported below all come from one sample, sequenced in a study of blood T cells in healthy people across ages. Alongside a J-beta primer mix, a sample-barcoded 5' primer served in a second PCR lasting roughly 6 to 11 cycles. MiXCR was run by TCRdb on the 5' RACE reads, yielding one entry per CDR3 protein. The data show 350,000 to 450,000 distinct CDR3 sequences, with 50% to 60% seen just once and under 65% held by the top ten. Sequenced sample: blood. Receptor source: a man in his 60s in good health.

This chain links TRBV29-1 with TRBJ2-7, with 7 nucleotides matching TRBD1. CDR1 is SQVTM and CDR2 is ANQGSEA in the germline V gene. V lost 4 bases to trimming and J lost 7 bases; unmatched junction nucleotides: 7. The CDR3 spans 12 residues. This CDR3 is CSVGGQYNEQYF. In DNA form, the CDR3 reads TGCAGCGTTGGGGGACAGTACAATGAGCAGTACTTC.

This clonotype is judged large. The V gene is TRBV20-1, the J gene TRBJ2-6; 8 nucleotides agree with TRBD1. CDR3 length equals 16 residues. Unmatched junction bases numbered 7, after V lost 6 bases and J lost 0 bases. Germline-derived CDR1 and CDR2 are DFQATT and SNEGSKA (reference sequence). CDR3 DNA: TGCAGTGCAGACAGGGGCGCCTTCTCTGGGGCCAACGTCCTGACTTTC. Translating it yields CSADRGAFSGANVLTF.

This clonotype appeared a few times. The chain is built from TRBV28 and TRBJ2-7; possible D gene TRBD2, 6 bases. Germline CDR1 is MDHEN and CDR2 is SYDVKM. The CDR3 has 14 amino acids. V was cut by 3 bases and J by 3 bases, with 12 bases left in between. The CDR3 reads CASSFRRDLYEQYF. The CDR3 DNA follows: TGTGCCAGCAGTTTCCGGCGGGATCTCTACGAGCAGTACTTC.

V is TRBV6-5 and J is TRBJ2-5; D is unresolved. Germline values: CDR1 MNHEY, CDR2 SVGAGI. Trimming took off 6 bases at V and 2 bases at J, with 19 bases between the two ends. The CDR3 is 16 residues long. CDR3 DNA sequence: TGTGCCAGCAGCAAAACTGACACAAGCAAACAAGAGACCCAGTACTTC. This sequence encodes CASSKTDTSKQETQYF.

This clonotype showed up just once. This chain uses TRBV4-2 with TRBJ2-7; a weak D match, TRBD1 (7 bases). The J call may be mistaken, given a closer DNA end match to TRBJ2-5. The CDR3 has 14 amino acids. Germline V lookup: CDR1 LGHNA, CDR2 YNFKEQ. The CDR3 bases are TGTGCCAGCAGCCAACAATCAGGGGGGGAGACCCAGTACTTC. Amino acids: CASSQQSGGETQYF.

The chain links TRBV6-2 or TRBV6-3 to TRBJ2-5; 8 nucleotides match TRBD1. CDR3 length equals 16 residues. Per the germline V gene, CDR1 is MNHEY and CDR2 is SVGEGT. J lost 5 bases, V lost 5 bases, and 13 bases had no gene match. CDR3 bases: TGTGCCAGCAGTCCCCGAGCCGGGACAGGCGGTGAGACCCAGTACTTC. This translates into CASSPRAGTGGETQYF.

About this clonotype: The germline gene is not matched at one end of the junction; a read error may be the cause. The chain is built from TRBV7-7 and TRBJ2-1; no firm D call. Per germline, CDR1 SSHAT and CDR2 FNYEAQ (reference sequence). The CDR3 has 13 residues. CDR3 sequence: CASSPGPNGRQFF. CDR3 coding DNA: TGTGCTAGCAGCCCCGGGCCGAATGGTCGGCAGTTCTTC.

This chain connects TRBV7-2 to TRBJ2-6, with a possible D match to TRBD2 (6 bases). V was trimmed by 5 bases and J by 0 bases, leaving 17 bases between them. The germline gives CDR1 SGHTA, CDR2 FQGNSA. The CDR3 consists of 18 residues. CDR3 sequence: CASSPQVGGNSGANVLTF. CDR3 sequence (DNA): TGTGCCAGCAGCCCCCAGGTGGGAGGTAACTCTGGGGCCAACGTCCTGACTTTC.

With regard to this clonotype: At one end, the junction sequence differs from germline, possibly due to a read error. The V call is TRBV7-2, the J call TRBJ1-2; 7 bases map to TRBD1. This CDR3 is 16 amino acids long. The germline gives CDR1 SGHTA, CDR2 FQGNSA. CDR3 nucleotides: TGTGCCAGCAGCTCATTTAGGACAGGCGGGAACTATAGCTACACCTTC. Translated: CASSSFRTGGNYSYTF.

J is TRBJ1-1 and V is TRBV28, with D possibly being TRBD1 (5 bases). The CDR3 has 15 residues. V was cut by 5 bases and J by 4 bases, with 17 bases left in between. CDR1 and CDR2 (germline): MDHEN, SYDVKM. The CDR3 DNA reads TGTGCCAGCAGTCCAGAGCGGGGCGCGAGCACTGAAGCTTTCTTT. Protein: CASSPERGASTEAFF.

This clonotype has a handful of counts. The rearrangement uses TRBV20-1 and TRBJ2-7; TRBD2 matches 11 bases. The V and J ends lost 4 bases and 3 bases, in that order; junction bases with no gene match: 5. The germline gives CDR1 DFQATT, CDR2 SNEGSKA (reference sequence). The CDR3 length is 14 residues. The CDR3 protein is CSATGTSGLYEQYF. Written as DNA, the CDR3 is TGCAGTGCTACAGGGACTAGCGGACTCTACGAGCAGTACTTC.

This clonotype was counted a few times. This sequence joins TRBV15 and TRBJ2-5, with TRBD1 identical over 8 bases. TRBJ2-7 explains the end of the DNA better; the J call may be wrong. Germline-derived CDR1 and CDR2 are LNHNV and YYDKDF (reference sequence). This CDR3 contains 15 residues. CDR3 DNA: TGTGCCACCAGCAGAGACGGACAGGGCAACGACGAGCAGTACTTC. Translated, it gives CATSRDGQGNDEQYF.

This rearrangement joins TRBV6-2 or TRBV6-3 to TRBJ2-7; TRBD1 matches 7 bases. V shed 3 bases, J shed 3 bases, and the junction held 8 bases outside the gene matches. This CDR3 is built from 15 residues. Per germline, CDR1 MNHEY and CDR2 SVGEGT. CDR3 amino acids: CASSYRQGGDYEQYF. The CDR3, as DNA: TGTGCCAGCAGTTATCGACAGGGTGGGGACTACGAGCAGTACTTC.

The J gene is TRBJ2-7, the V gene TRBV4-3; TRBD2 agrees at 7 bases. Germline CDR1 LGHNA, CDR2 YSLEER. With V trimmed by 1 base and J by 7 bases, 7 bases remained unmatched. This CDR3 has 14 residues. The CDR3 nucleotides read TGCGCCAGCAGCCAAGTAGGGAGGGCCAATGAGCAGTACTTC. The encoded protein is CASSQVGRANEQYF.

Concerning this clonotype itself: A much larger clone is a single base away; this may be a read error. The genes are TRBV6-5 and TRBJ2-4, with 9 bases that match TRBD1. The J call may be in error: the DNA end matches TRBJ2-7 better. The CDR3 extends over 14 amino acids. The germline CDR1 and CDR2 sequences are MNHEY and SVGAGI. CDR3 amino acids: CVSSFPGQGYEQYF. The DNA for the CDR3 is TGTGTCAGCAGTTTTCCGGGACAGGGATACGAGCAGTACTTC.

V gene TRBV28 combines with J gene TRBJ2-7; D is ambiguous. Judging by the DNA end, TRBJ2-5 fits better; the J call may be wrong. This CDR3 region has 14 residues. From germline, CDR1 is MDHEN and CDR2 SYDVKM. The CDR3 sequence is CASSLLARQETQYF. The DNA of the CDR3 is TGTGCCAGCAGTTTGCTCGCTCGGCAGGAGACCCAGTACTTC.

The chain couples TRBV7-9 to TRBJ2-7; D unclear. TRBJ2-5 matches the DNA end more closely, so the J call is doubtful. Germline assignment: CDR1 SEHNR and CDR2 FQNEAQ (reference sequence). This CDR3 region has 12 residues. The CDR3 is CASSQSWETQYF. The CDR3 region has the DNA TGTGCCAGCAGCCAGAGTTGGGAGACCCAGTACTTC.

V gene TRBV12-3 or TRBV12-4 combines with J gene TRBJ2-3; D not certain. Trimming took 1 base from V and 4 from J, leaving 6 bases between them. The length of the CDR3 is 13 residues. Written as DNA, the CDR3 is TGTGCCAGCAGTTTAGGAAACGCAGATACGCAGTATTTT. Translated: CASSLGNADTQYF.